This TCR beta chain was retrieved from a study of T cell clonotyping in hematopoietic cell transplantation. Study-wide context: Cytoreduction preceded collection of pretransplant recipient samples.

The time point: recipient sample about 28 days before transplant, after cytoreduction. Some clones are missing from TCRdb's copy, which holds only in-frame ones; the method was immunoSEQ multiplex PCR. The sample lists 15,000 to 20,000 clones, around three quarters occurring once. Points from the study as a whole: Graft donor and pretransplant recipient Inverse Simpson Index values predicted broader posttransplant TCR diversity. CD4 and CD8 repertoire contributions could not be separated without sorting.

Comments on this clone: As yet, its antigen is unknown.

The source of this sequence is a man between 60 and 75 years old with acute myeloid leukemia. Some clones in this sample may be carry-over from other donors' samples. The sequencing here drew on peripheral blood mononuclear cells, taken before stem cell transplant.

The CDR3 sequence: CASSPPRAGGRRDTQYF. DNA for the CDR3: TGTGCCAGCTCACCACCGCGAGCGGGGGGGCGGAGAGATACGCAGTATTTT. The V gene is TRBV18, the J gene TRBJ2-3, with TRBD2 matching 10 bases. The junction had 8 bases not matched to a gene; V was cut back by 0 bases and J by 5 bases. The CDR3 runs 17 residues. The V gene's germline CDR1 is KGHSH and CDR2 LQKENI.